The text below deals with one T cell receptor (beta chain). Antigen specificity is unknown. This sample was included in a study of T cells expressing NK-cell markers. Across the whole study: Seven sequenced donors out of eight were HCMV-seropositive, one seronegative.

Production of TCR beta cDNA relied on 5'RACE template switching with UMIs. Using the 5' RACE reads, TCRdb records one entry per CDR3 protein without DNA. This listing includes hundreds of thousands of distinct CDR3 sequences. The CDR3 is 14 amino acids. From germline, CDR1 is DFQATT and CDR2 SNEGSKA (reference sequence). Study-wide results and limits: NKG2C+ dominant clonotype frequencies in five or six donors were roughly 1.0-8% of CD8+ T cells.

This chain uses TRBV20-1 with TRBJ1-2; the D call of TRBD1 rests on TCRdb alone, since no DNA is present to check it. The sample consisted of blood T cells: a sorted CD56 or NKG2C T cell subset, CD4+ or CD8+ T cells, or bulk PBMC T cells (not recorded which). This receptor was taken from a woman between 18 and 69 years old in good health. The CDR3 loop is CSARVKSGAAYYTF.